The 22 T cell receptor beta chains presented below share a single source sample, sequenced in a study of OX40 agonist ivuxolimab in advanced cancers. Here immunoSEQ multiplex PCR was the method, and the copy in TCRdb shows in-frame clones only, minus some. Of roughly 80,000 clones in the sample, approximately 86% were seen once. This specimen consisted of CD4+ or CD8+ T cells sorted from blood, obtained in a trial of the OX40 agonist ivuxolimab. The receptor source for this set is an adult with an advanced solid tumor such as melanoma, head and neck, liver or kidney cancer.

This chain uses TRBV29-1 with TRBJ2-2; D possibly matches TRBD1 or TRBD2 (6 bases each). This CDR3 comprises 14 residues. Germline V gene sequence: CDR1 SQVTM, CDR2 ANQGSEA. Trimming pared 5 bases from V and 2 bases from J, leaving 12 bases between. In nucleotides, the CDR3 is TGCAGCGTTTTTTTGGGGGGCAACACCGGGGAGCTGTTTTTT. Translation gives CSVFLGGNTGELFF.

The gene calls are TRBV28 and TRBJ2-4; D not certain. V lost 6 bases, J lost 1 base, and 7 bases lay in between. The germline V gene encodes CDR1 MDHEN and CDR2 SYDVKM. This CDR3 is built from 13 residues. This CDR3 reads CASRLGAKNIQYF. The CDR3 DNA reads as TGTGCCAGCAGGTTGGGGGCCAAAAACATTCAGTACTTC.

The rearrangement joins TRBV19 to TRBJ2-1; D not resolved. Trimming shortened V by 2 bases and J by 5 bases, and 16 bases separated the two germline ends. Looked up from germline, CDR1 is LNHDA and CDR2 is SQIVND (reference sequence). The CDR3 totals 16 residues. CDR3 sequence reads: CASSIWAPGSHNEQFF. For the CDR3, the DNA is TGTGCCAGTAGTATATGGGCCCCGGGTTCCCACAATGAGCAGTTCTTC. The variable domain in full, with the rest retrieved from reference TRBV19 and TRBJ2-1, is DGGITQSPKYLFRKEGQNVTLSCEQNLNHDAMYWYRQDPGQGLRLIYYSQIVNDFQKGDIAEGYSVSREKKESFPLTVTSAQKNPTAFYLCASSIWAPGSHNEQFFGPGTRLTVL.

The V and J genes are TRBV30 and TRBJ1-6, with a tentative D call TRBD1 (6 bases). The CDR3 is made up of 14 amino acids. CDR1 is GTSNPN and CDR2 is SVGIG in the germline V gene (reference sequence). The V gene lost 8 bases and the J gene lost 5 bases, with 16 bases spanning the gap. CDR3 region: CATTYRANNSPLHF. The DNA of the CDR3 is TGTGCCACGACGTACAGGGCCAATAATTCACCCCTCCACTTT.

CDR3 residues: CASSIRGGGNQPQHF. In nucleotides, the CDR3 is TGTGCCAGTAGTATTCGGGGTGGAGGCAATCAGCCCCAGCATTTT. This chain connects TRBV19 to TRBJ1-5; no firm D call. The germline V gene encodes CDR1 LNHDA and CDR2 SQIVND (reference sequence). With 3 bases removed from V and 2 bases from J, the gap between germline ends came to 11 bases. The CDR3 loop spans 15 amino acids.

The V gene is TRBV11-3, the J gene TRBJ2-1; D uncertain. V was shortened by 1 base and J by 7 bases, with 11 bases between the two germline ends. Germline V gene lookup returns CDR1 SGHNT and CDR2 YENEEA. The CDR3 is made up of 14 amino acids. Here the CDR3 reads CASSLGLSRNEQFF. In nucleotides, the CDR3 is TGTGCCAGCAGCTTAGGGCTATCTAGAAATGAGCAGTTCTTC.

The V call is TRBV27, the J call TRBJ1-4; 8 bases fit TRBD1. After removal of 4 bases from V and 6 bases from J, the junction contained 4 bases not matched to a gene. The CDR3 spans 14 residues. Germline V CDR1 and CDR2: MNHEY, SMNVEV (reference sequence). DNA for the CDR3: TGTGCCAGCAGTTCGACAGGGGTTGATGAAAAACTGTTTTTT. Its protein product is CASSSTGVDEKLFF.

The chain has TRBV11-2 and TRBJ2-3; 8 nucleotides align to TRBD1. CDR3 length equals 17 residues. Germline assignment: CDR1 SGHAT and CDR2 FQNNGV. With V trimmed by 2 bases and J by 4 bases, 11 bases remained unmatched. The CDR3: CASSLYGGTGYPDTQYF. The DNA of the CDR3 is TGTGCCAGCAGCTTATATGGCGGGACAGGATATCCAGATACGCAGTATTTT.

This chain links TRBV29-1 with TRBJ1-5; D remains unclear. The CDR3 is made up of 14 amino acids. V lost 5 bases and J lost 0, with 11 bases in between. Germline-derived CDR1 and CDR2 are SQVTM and ANQGSEA. The CDR3 loop is CSVTIGSSNQPQHF. CDR3 in DNA: TGCAGCGTTACTATAGGGTCTAGCAATCAGCCCCAGCATTTT.

This chain connects TRBV28 to TRBJ1-5, with TRBD1 matching over 7 bases. Germline values: CDR1 MDHEN, CDR2 SYDVKM. The CDR3 extends over 15 amino acids. V dropped 4 bases and J dropped 4; count of bases not matched to a gene: 7. The CDR3 here is CASSYLQGVNQPQHF. Written as DNA, the CDR3 is TGTGCCAGCAGTTATCTGCAGGGGGTTAATCAGCCCCAGCATTTT.

This chain links TRBV28 with TRBJ1-2; no reliable D call. This CDR3 is 13 amino acids long. Deletions cut 6 bases from V and 4 bases from J, with 12 bases between. CDR1 is MDHEN, CDR2 SYDVKM, per germline. CDR3 DNA: TGTGCCAGCAGCCTGGGAGGTTCCTATGGCTACACCTTC. Its protein is CASSLGGSYGYTF.

This rearrangement joins TRBV9 to TRBJ2-2; 10 positions agree with TRBD1. CDR1 is SGDLS, CDR2 YYNGEE, per germline. V shed 3 bases, J shed 5 bases, and the junction held 1 base outside the gene matches. This CDR3 has 14 residues. CDR3 residues: CASSEGQGTGELFF. CDR3 nucleotide sequence: TGTGCCAGCAGCGAGGGACAGGGGACCGGGGAGCTGTTTTTT.

This clone has a handful of counts. The chain is built from TRBV11-2 and TRBJ2-7, with TRBD2 matching over 9 bases. Trimming at V came to 6 bases and at J to 2 bases, leaving 2 bases not matched to a gene. Germline-derived CDR1 and CDR2 are SGHAT and FQNNGV. The CDR3 loop spans 13 amino acids. For the CDR3, the DNA is TGTGCCAGCAGGCGACTAGCGGCCTACGAGCAGTACTTC. This translates into CASRRLAAYEQYF.

This rearrangement joins TRBV6-1 to TRBJ1-5; 9 bases are shared with TRBD1. Germline V gives CDR1 MNHNS, CDR2 SASEGT. The CDR3 is made up of 17 amino acids. V was pared by 4 bases and J by 4 bases, with 11 bases of the junction left unmatched. CDR3 region: CASSARLQGAGNQPQHF. As DNA, the CDR3 is TGTGCCAGCAGTGCGAGGCTACAGGGGGCGGGAAATCAGCCCCAGCATTTT.

For the CDR3, the DNA is TGTGCCAGCAGGTCTAGCGGGAGGGTTAACGAGCAGTACTTC. Translated: CASRSSGRVNEQYF. This sequence joins TRBV7-2 and TRBJ2-7, with 12 bases aligning to TRBD2. CDR3 size: 14 residues. The trim removed 6 bases at V and 5 bases at J, leaving 5 bases unmatched. Germline V gene data show CDR1 as SGHTA and CDR2 as FQGNSA.

This clone came up once. This chain connects TRBV10-3 to TRBJ1-2; 9 bases map to TRBD1. V trimming: 10 bases; J trimming: 8 bases; junction bases outside the gene matches: 17. The length of the CDR3 is 15 residues. CDR1 is ENHRY, CDR2 SYGVKD, per germline. CDR3 bases: TGTGCCAGTGCTCCGGGACAGGGCGTCAGGGGAGGCTACACCTTC. Amino acids: CASAPGQGVRGGYTF.

CDR3 protein: CASSPQRQGNEQFF. CDR3 sequence (DNA): TGTGCCAGTAGTCCCCAGCGACAGGGGAATGAGCAGTTCTTC. The rearrangement uses TRBV19 and TRBJ2-1, with TRBD1 matching over 8 bases. The CDR3 has 14 residues. From germline, CDR1 is LNHDA and CDR2 SQIVND (reference sequence). J gave up 7 bases and V 5 bases, and 7 bases lay outside the gene matches.

The table lists this clone with a few counts. V and J are TRBV14 and TRBJ1-1; D unclear. The CDR3 has 12 residues. CDR1 is SGHDN and CDR2 is FVKESK in the germline V gene. Trimming removed 4 bases from V and 8 bases from J, with 11 bases in between. The CDR3 loop is CASSRVGVEAFF. CDR3 DNA sequence: TGTGCCAGCAGCCGGGTGGGCGTGGAAGCTTTCTTT.

This chain joins TRBV5-1 and TRBJ2-6; D ambiguous. This CDR3 is built from 17 residues. V was clipped by 0 bases and J by 0 bases, with 10 bases between them. CDR1 SGHRS and CDR2 YFSETQ come from the germline V gene. CDR3 protein: CASSLVGGSSGANVLTF. The CDR3 DNA sequence: TGCGCCAGCAGCTTGGTGGGCGGCAGCTCTGGGGCCAACGTCCTGACTTTC. Variable domain in full (rest from reference TRBV5-1 and TRBJ2-6): KAGVTQTPRYLIKTRGQQVTLSCSPISGHRSVSWYQQTPGQGLQFLFEYFSETQRNKGNFPGRFSGRQFSNSRSEMNVSTLELGDSALYLCASSLVGGSSGANVLTFGAGSRLTVL.

This clone was seen just once. The genes are TRBV6-1 and TRBJ1-1, with D unresolved. V shed 5 bases and J shed 0 bases, with 7 bases lying between them. Per germline, CDR1 MNHNS and CDR2 SASEGT. The CDR3 runs to 13 residues. The DNA for the CDR3 is TGTGCCAGCAGTCGGGGTTTGAACACTGAAGCTTTCTTT. This translates into CASSRGLNTEAFF.

The chain joins TRBV4-2 to TRBJ2-7; D unclear. The V end lost 2 bases, the J end lost 3 bases, and 8 bases lay between the germline ends. The CDR3 is 13 residues long. CDR1 and CDR2 (germline): LGHNA, YNFKEQ. For the CDR3, the DNA is TGTGCCAGCAGCCAACAGCCGGGCTACGAGCAGTACTTC. Its translation: CASSQQPGYEQYF.

The chain has TRBV4-3 and TRBJ1-5; no clear D gene. V lost 0 bases and J 0 bases, leaving 3 bases between the germline ends. Germline values: CDR1 LGHNA, CDR2 YSLEER. The CDR3 consists of 14 residues. DNA of the CDR3: TGCGCCAGCAGCCAAGATTTTAGCAATCAGCCCCAGCATTTT. The encoded protein is CASSQDFSNQPQHF.